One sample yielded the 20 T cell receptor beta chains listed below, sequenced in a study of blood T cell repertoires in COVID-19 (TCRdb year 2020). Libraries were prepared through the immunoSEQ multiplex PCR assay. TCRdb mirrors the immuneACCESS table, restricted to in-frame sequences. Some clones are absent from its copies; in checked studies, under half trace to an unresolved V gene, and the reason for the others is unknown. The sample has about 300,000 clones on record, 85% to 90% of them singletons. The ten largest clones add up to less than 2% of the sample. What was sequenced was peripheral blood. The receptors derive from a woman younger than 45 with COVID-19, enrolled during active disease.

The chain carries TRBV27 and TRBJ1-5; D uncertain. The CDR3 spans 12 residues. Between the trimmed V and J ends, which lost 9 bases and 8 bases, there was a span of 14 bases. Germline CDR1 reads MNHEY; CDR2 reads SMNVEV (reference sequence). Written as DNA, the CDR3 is TGTGCCAGTAGACGGGGTACCGAGCCCCAGCATTTT. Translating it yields CASRRGTEPQHF.

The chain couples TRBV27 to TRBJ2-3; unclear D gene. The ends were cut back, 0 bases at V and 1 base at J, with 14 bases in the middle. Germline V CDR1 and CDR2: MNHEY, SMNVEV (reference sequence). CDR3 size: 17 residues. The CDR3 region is CASSLSTGWSGTDTQYF. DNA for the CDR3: TGTGCCAGCAGTTTATCGACGGGTTGGAGTGGCACAGATACGCAGTATTTT.

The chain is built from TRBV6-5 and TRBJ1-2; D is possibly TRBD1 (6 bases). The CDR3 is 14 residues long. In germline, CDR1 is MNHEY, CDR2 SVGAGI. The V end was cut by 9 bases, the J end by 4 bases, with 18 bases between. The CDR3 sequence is CASFQGGIAYGYTF. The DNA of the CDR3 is TGTGCCAGTTTCCAAGGGGGAATCGCCTATGGCTACACCTTC.

The CDR3 sequence: CASSLGLGPDEAFF. Here the CDR3 DNA reads TGTGCCAGCAGCCTAGGCCTGGGCCCGGATGAAGCTTTCTTT. V and J are TRBV7-6 and TRBJ1-1; no firm D call. The CDR3 covers 14 residues. CDR1 and CDR2 from the germline V gene are SGHVS and FNYEAQ. Deletions cut 5 bases from V and 7 bases from J, with 17 bases between.

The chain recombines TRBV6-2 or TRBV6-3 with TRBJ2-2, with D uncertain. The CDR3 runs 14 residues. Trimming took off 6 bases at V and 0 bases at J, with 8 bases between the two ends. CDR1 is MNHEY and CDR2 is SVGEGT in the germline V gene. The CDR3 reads CASSHTSNTGELFF. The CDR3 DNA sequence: TGTGCCAGCAGCCATACATCGAACACCGGGGAGCTGTTTTTT.

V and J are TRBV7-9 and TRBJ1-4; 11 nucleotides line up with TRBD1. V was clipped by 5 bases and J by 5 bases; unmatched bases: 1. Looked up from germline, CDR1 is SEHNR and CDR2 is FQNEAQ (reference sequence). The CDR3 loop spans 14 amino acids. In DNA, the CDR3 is TGTGCCAGCAGCCGGACAGGGGGCAATGAAAAACTGTTTTTT. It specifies CASSRTGGNEKLFF.

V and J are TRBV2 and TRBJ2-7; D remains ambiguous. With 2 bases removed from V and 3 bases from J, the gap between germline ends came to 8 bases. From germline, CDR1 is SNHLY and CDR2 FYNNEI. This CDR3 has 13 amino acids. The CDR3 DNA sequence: TGTGCCAGCAGTGAATCACCGAGCTACGAGCAGTACGTC. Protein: CASSESPSYEQYV.

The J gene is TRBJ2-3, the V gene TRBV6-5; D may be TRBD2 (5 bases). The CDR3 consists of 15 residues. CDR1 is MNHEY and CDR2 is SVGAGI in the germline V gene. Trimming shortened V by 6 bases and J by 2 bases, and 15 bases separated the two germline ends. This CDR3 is CASSQTKQSTDTQYF. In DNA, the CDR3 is TGTGCCAGCAGCCAGACTAAACAGTCCACAGATACGCAGTATTTT.

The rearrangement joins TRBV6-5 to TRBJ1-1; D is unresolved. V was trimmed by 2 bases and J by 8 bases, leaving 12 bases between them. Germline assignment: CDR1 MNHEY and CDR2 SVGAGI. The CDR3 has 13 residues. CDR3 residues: CASSYSAGGEAFF. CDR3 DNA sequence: TGTGCCAGCAGTTACAGCGCGGGTGGCGAAGCTTTCTTT.

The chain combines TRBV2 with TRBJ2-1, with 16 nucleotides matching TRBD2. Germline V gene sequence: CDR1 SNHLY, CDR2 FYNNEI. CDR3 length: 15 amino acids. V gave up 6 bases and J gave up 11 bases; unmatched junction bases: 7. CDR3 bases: TGTGCCAGCAGAACCGGGACTAGCGGGGGGGCTCAGCAGTTCTTC. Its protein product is CASRTGTSGGAQQFF. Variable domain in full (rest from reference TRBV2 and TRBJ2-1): EPEVTQTPSHQVTQMGQEVILRCVPISNHLYFYWYRQILGQKVEFLVSFYNNEISEKSEIFDDQFSVERPDGSNFTLKIRSTKLEDSAMYFCASRTGTSGGAQQFFGPGTRLTVL.

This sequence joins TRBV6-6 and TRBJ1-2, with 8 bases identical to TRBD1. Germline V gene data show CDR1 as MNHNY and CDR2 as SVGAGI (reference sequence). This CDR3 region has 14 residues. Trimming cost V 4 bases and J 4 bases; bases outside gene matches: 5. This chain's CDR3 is CASSSTGAPYGYTF. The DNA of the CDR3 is TGTGCCAGCAGTTCGACAGGGGCGCCCTATGGCTACACCTTC.

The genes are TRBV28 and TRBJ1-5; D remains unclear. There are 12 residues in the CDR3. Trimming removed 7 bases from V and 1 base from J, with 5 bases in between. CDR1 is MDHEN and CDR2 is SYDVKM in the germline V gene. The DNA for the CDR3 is TGTGCCAGCACCTACAGCAATCAGCCCCAGCATTTT. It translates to CASTYSNQPQHF.

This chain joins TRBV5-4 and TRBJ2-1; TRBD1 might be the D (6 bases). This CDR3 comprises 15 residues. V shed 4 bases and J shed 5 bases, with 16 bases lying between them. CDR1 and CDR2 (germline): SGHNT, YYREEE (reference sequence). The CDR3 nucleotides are TGTGCCAGCAGCACGAAAGGGGGTAACCACAATGAGCAGTTCTTC. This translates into CASSTKGGNHNEQFF.

CDR3 coding DNA: TGTGCCAGCACCGATCTAGCGGGGGGGCTGGGAACCGGGGAGCTGTTTTTT. The encoded protein is CASTDLAGGLGTGELFF. The V gene is TRBV2, the J gene TRBJ2-2; TRBD2 matches 12 bases. Germline values: CDR1 SNHLY, CDR2 FYNNEI. CDR3 size: 17 residues. The V gene end was trimmed by 7 bases and the J gene end by 5 bases; junction bases not matched to a gene: 11.

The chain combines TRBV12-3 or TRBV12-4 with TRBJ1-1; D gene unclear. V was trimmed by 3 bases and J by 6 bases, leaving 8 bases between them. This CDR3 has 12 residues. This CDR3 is CASSFGTSEAFF. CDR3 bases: TGTGCCAGCAGTTTTGGCACCTCTGAAGCTTTCTTT.

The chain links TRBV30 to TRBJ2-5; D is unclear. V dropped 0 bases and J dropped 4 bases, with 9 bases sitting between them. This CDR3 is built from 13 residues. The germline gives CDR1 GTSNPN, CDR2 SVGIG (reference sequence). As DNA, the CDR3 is TGTGCCTGGAGTGTTGCTAGGTTAGAGACCCAGTACTTC. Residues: CAWSVARLETQYF. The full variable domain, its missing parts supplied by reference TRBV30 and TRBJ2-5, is SQTIHQWPATLVQPVGSPLSLECTVEGTSNPNLYWYRQAAGRGLQLLFYSVGIGQISSEVPQNLSASRPQDRQFILSSKKLLLSDSGFYLCAWSVARLETQYFGPGTRLLVL.

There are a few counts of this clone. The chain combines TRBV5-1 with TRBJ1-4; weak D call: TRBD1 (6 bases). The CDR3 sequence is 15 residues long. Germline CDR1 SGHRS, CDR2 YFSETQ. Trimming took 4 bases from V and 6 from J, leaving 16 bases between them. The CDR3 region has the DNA TGCGCCAGCAGCACGGCCGGGACAAGCGATGAAAAACTGTTTTTT. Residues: CASSTAGTSDEKLFF.

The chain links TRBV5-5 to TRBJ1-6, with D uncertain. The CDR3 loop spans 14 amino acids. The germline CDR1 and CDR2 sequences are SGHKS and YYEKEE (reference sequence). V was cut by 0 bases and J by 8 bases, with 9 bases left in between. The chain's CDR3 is CASSLGGAYSPLHF. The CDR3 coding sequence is TGTGCCAGCAGCTTGGGGGGAGCATATTCACCCCTCCACTTT.

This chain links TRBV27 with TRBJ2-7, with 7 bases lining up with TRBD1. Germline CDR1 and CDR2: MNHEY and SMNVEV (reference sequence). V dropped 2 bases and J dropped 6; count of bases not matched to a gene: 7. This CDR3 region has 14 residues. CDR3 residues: CASSLRQGVGEQYF. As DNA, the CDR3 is TGTGCCAGCAGTTTACGACAGGGAGTGGGCGAGCAGTACTTC.

This chain's CDR3 is CASSPGQGYTEAFF. Written as DNA, the CDR3 is TGTGCCAGTAGTCCAGGACAGGGGTACACTGAAGCTTTCTTT. V is TRBV19 and J is TRBJ1-1; the match to TRBD1 covers 9 bases. The germline CDR1 and CDR2 sequences are LNHDA and SQIVND (reference sequence). V was clipped by 5 bases and J by 3 bases; unmatched bases: 4. This CDR3 spans 14 amino acids.